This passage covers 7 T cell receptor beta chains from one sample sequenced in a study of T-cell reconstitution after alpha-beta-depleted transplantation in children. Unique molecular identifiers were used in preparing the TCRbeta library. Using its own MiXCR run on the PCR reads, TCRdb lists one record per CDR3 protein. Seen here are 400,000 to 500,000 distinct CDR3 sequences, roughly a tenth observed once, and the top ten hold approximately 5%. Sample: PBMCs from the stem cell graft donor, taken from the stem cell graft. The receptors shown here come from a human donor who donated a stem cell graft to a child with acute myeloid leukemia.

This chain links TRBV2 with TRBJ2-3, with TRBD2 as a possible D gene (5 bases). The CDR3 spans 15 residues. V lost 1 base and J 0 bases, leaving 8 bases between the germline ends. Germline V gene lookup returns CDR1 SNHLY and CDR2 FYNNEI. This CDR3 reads CASSEVWTSTDTQYF. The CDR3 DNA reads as TGTGCCAGCAGTGAAGTCTGGACTAGCACAGATACGCAGTATTTT.

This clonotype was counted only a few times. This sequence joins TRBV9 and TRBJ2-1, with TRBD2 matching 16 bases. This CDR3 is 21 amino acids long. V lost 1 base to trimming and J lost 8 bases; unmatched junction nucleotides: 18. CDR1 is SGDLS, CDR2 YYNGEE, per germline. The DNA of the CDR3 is TGTGCCAGCAGCGTACAAGAGCCGGGACTAGCGGGGGGGATCTTCCGGGATGAGCAGTTCTTC. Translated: CASSVQEPGLAGGIFRDEQFF.

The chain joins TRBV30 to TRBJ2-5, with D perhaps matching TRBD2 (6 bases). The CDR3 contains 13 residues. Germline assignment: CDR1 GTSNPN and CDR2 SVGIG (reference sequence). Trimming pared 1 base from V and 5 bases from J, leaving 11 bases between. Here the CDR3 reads CAWSGNRGETQYF. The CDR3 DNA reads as TGTGCCTGGAGTGGAAACCGGGGGGAGACCCAGTACTTC.

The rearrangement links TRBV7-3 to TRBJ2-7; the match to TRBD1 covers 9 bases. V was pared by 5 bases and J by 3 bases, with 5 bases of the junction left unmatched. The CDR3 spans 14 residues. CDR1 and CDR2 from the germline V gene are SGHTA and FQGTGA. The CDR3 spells CASSPGTGNYEQYF. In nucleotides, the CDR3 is TGTGCCAGCAGCCCTGGGACAGGGAACTACGAGCAGTACTTC.

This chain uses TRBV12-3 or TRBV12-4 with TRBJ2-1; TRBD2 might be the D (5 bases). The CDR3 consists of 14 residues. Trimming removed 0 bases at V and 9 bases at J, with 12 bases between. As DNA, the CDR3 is TGTGCCAGCAGTTTAGCGCTCCTAGCCGGTGAGCAGTTCTTC. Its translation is CASSLALLAGEQFF.

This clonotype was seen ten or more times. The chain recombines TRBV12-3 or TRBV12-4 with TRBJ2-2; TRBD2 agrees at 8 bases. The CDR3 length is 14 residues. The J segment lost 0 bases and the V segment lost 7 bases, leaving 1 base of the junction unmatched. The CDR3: CASILAANTGELFF. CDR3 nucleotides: TGTGCCAGCATACTAGCGGCGAACACCGGGGAGCTGTTTTTT.

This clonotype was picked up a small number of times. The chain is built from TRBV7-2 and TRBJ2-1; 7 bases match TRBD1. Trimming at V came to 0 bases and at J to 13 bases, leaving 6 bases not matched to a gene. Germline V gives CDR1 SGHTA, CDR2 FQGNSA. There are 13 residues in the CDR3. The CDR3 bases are TGTGCCAGCAGCTTAGCAAGAGGGACAGATCAGTTCTTC. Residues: CASSLARGTDQFF.